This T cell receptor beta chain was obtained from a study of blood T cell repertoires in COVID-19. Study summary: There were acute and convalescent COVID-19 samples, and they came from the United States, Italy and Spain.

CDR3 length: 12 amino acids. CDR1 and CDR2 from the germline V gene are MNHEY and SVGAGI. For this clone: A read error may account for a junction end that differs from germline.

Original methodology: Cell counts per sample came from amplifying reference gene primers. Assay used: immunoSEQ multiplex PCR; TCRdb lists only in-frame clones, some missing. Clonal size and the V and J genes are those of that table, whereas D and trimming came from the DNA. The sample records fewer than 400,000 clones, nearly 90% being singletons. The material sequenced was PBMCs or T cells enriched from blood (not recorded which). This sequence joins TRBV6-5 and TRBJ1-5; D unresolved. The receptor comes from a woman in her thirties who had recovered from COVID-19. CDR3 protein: CASTYPNQPQHF. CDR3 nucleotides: TGTGCCAGCACTTACCCTAATCAGCCCCAGCATTTT.